Listed here are 22 T cell receptor beta chains from one sample, sequenced in a study of T-cell reconstitution after alpha-beta-depleted transplantation in children. The TCRbeta library was prepared with unique molecular identifiers. One entry per CDR3 protein, called by TCRdb with MiXCR from the PCR reads. The data contain about 610,000 distinct CDR3 sequences, about 10% of them seen just once; the ten biggest clones take up roughly 4%. The sequences come from PBMCs from the stem cell graft donor, collected from the stem cell graft. All receptors derive from a human donor who donated a stem cell graft to a child with acute myeloid leukemia.

At least ten counts were recorded for this clonotype. The J gene is TRBJ2-3, the V gene TRBV6-2 or TRBV6-3; D unclear. Germline CDR1 and CDR2: MNHEY and SVGEGT. The CDR3 loop spans 13 amino acids. Trimming removed 2 bases from V and 4 bases from J, with 7 bases in between. CDR3 region: CASSYTYADTQYF. CDR3 DNA sequence: TGTGCCAGCAGTTACACATATGCAGATACGCAGTATTTT.

This chain uses TRBV7-2 with TRBJ2-7; D possibly corresponds to TRBD2 (6 bases). The CDR3 has 13 amino acids. Trimming removed 5 bases from V and 7 bases from J, with 15 bases in between. Per the germline V gene, CDR1 is SGHTA and CDR2 is FQGNSA. Written as DNA, the CDR3 is TGTGCCAGCAGCCCCCGAGCGGGTCAAGAGCAGTACTTC. It specifies CASSPRAGQEQYF.

This clonotype was detected a few times. This chain connects TRBV9 to TRBJ2-1; the match to TRBD2 covers 9 bases. Germline V gene sequence: CDR1 SGDLS, CDR2 YYNGEE. The CDR3 sequence is 15 residues long. With 4 bases clipped from V and 5 bases from J, the junction kept 7 bases outside the gene matches. CDR3 in amino acids: CASSLGLAHNNEQFF. As DNA, the CDR3 is TGTGCCAGCAGCCTAGGACTAGCGCACAACAATGAGCAGTTCTTC.

This clonotype was observed a handful of times. CDR3 bases: TGTGCCAGCAGTGCCACCTCCTACAATGAGCAGTTCTTC. Translated: CASSATSYNEQFF. This chain connects TRBV25-1 to TRBJ2-1; the D is unclear. This CDR3 region has 13 residues. V gave up 4 bases and J gave up 0 bases, with 4 bases separating them. Germline V gene lookup returns CDR1 MGHDK and CDR2 SYGVNS.

This clonotype was seen repeatedly, ten times or more. The chain recombines TRBV28 with TRBJ1-2, with D maybe TRBD1 (6 bases). Trimming removed 6 bases at V and 4 bases at J, with 12 bases between. The CDR3 runs 13 residues. CDR1 is MDHEN and CDR2 is SYDVKM in the germline V gene. CDR3 bases: TGTGCCAGCAGCGTCGGACAGCTCTATGGCTACACCTTC. Encoded protein: CASSVGQLYGYTF.

J is TRBJ2-3 and V is TRBV10-3; D ambiguous. The V gene's germline CDR1 is ENHRY and CDR2 SYGVKD. The CDR3 contains 14 residues. Trimming took off 7 bases at V and 2 bases at J, with 13 bases between the two ends. The CDR3 is CAIMGSQSTDTQYF. CDR3 in DNA: TGTGCCATCATGGGGTCACAATCCACAGATACGCAGTATTTT.

V usage is TRBV28 and J usage is TRBJ2-1, with 8 bases matching TRBD2. CDR1 and CDR2 (germline): MDHEN, SYDVKM. Losses at the gene ends were 2 bases for V and 6 bases for J; bases not matched to a gene: 6. CDR3 length equals 15 residues. CDR3 DNA sequence: TGTGCCAGCAGTTTAGGAGCGGGAGCTCGCAATGAGCAGTTCTTC. It translates to CASSLGAGARNEQFF.

This clonotype came up many times. This rearrangement joins TRBV6-2 or TRBV6-3 to TRBJ2-1, with 12 nucleotides matching TRBD2. Germline assignment: CDR1 MNHEY and CDR2 SVGEGT. Germline trimming cut 2 bases from V and 8 bases from J; bases unmatched to any gene: 10. The CDR3 has 17 amino acids. The CDR3 DNA reads as TGTGCCAGCAGTTACCCCAAGACTAGCGGGAGTGGGGATGAGCAGTTCTTC. It yields the protein CASSYPKTSGSGDEQFF.

This clonotype occurred many times. The genes are TRBV20-1 and TRBJ2-4; no reliable D call. The CDR3 loop spans 11 amino acids. Germline V gene lookup returns CDR1 DFQATT and CDR2 SNEGSKA (reference sequence). V was cut by 4 bases and J by 12 bases, with 13 bases left in between. This CDR3 reads CSAKDAPTQYF. The CDR3 bases are TGCAGTGCTAAGGACGCGCCCACTCAGTACTTC.

This clonotype was recorded many times. This rearrangement joins TRBV5-1 to TRBJ2-1; 8 bases are a match to TRBD2. There are 16 residues in the CDR3. V gave up 5 bases and J gave up 4 bases; unmatched junction bases: 11. Germline loops: CDR1 SGHRS, CDR2 YFSETQ. The CDR3: CASSPGGSGGYNEQFF. For the CDR3, the DNA is TGCGCCAGCAGTCCGGGCGGGAGCGGGGGTTACAATGAGCAGTTCTTC.

The table lists this clonotype with a few counts. V gene TRBV30 combines with J gene TRBJ2-7; perhaps TRBD2 as D (6 bases). The V and J ends lost 7 bases and 2 bases respectively, with 15 bases between them. CDR3 length equals 13 residues. Germline assignment: CDR1 GTSNPN and CDR2 SVGIG (reference sequence). The chain's CDR3 is CASKLAATYEQYF. CDR3 DNA sequence: TGTGCCTCCAAGTTAGCGGCGACCTACGAGCAGTACTTC.

This clonotype has a count of ten or more. The chain couples TRBV5-8 to TRBJ1-1, with D maybe TRBD1 (6 bases). V lost 4 bases and J 1 base, leaving 14 bases between the germline ends. The CDR3 has 15 residues. From germline, CDR1 is SGHTS and CDR2 YDEGEE. The CDR3 nucleotides are TGTGCCAGCAGCCTACCTCAGGGGAGGAACACTGAAGCTTTCTTT. It encodes CASSLPQGRNTEAFF.

This clonotype has more than one count but fewer than ten. The rearrangement joins TRBV29-1 to TRBJ2-2, with D uncertain. The germline CDR1 and CDR2 sequences are SQVTM and ANQGSEA. V shed 6 bases and J shed 1 base, with 9 bases lying between them. The CDR3 covers 13 residues. CDR3 loop: CSVLGGNTGELFF. The CDR3 DNA follows: TGCAGCGTCTTAGGCGGGAACACCGGGGAGCTGTTTTTT.

This clonotype came up a few times. This chain joins TRBV24-1 and TRBJ2-5, with D perhaps TRBD1 or TRBD2 (5 bases each). CDR1 is KGHDR, CDR2 SFDVKD, per germline. V was pared by 5 bases and J by 5 bases, with 11 bases between. The CDR3 runs 13 residues. The CDR3 nucleotides are TGTGCCACCAGTGTAACCGGGGCGGAGACCCAGTACTTC. It encodes CATSVTGAETQYF.

This clonotype was seen repeatedly, ten times or more. This rearrangement joins TRBV27 to TRBJ2-2; no definite D call. The CDR3 runs to 13 residues. CDR1 is MNHEY and CDR2 is SMNVEV in the germline V gene (reference sequence). V lost 3 bases and J 5 bases, leaving 7 bases between the germline ends. CDR3 sequence reads: CASSFSSTGELFF. CDR3 sequence (DNA): TGTGCCAGCAGTTTCTCATCAACCGGGGAGCTGTTTTTT.

The V call is TRBV28, the J call TRBJ2-7, with TRBD1 as a possible D gene (6 bases). V was cut by 6 bases and J by 8 bases, with 32 bases left in between. Germline V gene data show CDR1 as MDHEN and CDR2 as SYDVKM. This CDR3 comprises 18 residues. DNA for the CDR3: TGTGCCAGCAGGAAGGGGGAGTTTCTGGGGACATTCAACAGGAAGCAGTACTTC. Amino acid sequence: CASRKGEFLGTFNRKQYF.

This clonotype occurred many times. V and J are TRBV20-1 and TRBJ2-7, with a tentative D call TRBD2 (6 bases). This CDR3 has 13 amino acids. The germline V and J ends were trimmed by 7 bases and 2 bases, with 15 bases remaining between them. Germline V gene lookup returns CDR1 DFQATT and CDR2 SNEGSKA (reference sequence). CDR3 nucleotide sequence: TGCAGTGTTCCGGAGGGTCAGACCTACGAGCAGTACTTC. Its protein is CSVPEGQTYEQYF.

The chain has TRBV20-1 and TRBJ2-6; TRBD1 matches at 8 bases. The junction had 7 bases not matched to a gene; V was cut back by 5 bases and J by 1 base. Germline assignment: CDR1 DFQATT and CDR2 SNEGSKA (reference sequence). The CDR3 consists of 16 residues. In DNA form, the CDR3 reads TGCAGTGCTTCCGACAGGGGAGTGTCTGGGGCCAACGTCCTGACTTTC. It yields the protein CSASDRGVSGANVLTF.

The rearrangement links TRBV5-5 to TRBJ2-7, with a weak D call TRBD2 (6 bases). This CDR3 spans 15 amino acids. Germline CDR1 is SGHKS and CDR2 is YYEKEE (reference sequence). Trimming cost V 4 bases and J 0 bases, with 14 bases left between them. CDR3 coding DNA: TGTGCCAGCAGCGCGGGACGGCTAAGCTCCTACGAGCAGTACTTC. Protein sequence: CASSAGRLSSYEQYF. Filled out from reference TRBV5-5 and TRBJ2-7, the complete variable domain reads DAGVTQSPTHLIKTRGQQVTLRCSPISGHKSVSWYQQVLGQGPQFIFQYYEKEERGRGNFPDRFSARQFPNYSSELNVNALLLGDSALYLCASSAGRLSSYEQYFGPGTRLTVT.

This clonotype occurred a few times. This chain connects TRBV7-6 to TRBJ2-1; D is undetermined. This CDR3 spans 17 amino acids. Deletions cut 0 bases from V and 0 bases from J, with 12 bases between. Germline V lookup: CDR1 SGHVS, CDR2 FNYEAQ. CDR3 in amino acids: CASSLALHSSSYNEQFF. CDR3 DNA sequence: TGTGCCAGCAGCTTAGCGCTTCACAGTAGCTCCTACAATGAGCAGTTCTTC.

This clonotype was observed a few times. The chain recombines TRBV7-2 with TRBJ2-5, with D tentatively TRBD1 or TRBD2 (5 bases each). V was pared by 7 bases and J by 2 bases, with 14 bases between. The CDR3 consists of 14 residues. Germline V gives CDR1 SGHTA, CDR2 FQGNSA. The CDR3 sequence is CASTFRGPQETQYF. The CDR3, as DNA: TGTGCCAGCACTTTCCGGGGCCCACAAGAGACCCAGTACTTC.

In its sample, this clonotype was seen many times. The chain combines TRBV6-1 with TRBJ2-5, with D possibly TRBD1 on 6 matching bases. Trimming removed 6 bases at V and 1 base at J, with 12 bases between. This CDR3 contains 14 residues. Germline values: CDR1 MNHNS, CDR2 SASEGT. The CDR3 reads CASRLTGPQETQYF. In DNA form, the CDR3 reads TGTGCCAGCAGACTGACAGGACCCCAAGAGACCCAGTACTTC.